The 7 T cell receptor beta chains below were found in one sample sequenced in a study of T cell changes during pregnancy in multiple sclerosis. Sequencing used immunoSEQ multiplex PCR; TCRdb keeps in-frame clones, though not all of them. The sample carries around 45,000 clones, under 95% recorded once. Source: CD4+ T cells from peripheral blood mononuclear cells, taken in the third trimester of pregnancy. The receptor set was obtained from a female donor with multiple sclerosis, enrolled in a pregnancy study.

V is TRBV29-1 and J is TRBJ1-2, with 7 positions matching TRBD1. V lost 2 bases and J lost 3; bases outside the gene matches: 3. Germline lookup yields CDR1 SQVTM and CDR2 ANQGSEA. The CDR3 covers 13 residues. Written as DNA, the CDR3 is TGCAGCGTTGAAAAGGGGGCGTACTATGGCTACACCTTC. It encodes CSVEKGAYYGYTF. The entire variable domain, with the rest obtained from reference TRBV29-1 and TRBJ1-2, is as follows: SAVISQKPSRDICQRGTSLTIQCQVDSQVTMMFWYRQQPGQSLTLIATANQGSEATYESGFVIDKFPISRPNLTFSTLTVSNMSPEDSSIYLCSVEKGAYYGYTFGSGTRLTVV.

The chain's CDR3 is CASSKTGTGGSGTGELFF. The CDR3 coding sequence is TGTGCCAGCAGTAAAACCGGGACAGGGGGCTCTGGCACCGGGGAGCTGTTTTTT. V and J are TRBV7-2 and TRBJ2-2; TRBD1 matches 12 bases. V lost 6 bases and J lost 4; bases outside the gene matches: 12. CDR1 is SGHTA, CDR2 FQGNSA, per germline. The CDR3 has 18 amino acids.

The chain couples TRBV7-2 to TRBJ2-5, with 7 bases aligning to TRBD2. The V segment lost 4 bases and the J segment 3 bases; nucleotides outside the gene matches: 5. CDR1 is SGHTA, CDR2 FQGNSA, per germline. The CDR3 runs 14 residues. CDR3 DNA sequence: TGTGCCAGCAGCTCCGCCGGACTAGAAGAGACCCAGTACTTC. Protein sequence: CASSSAGLEETQYF.

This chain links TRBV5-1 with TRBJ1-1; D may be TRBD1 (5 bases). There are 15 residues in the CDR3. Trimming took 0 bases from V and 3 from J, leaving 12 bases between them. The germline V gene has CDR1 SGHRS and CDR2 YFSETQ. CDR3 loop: CASSLVVGADTEAFF. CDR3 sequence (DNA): TGCGCCAGCAGCTTGGTGGTAGGGGCGGACACTGAAGCTTTCTTT.

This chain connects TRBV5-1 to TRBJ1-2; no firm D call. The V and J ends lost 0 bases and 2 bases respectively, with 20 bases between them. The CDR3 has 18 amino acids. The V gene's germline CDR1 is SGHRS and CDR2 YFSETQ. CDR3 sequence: CASSLEGAVVRINYGYTF. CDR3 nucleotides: TGCGCCAGCAGCTTGGAGGGAGCGGTGGTAAGAATAAACTATGGCTACACCTTC.

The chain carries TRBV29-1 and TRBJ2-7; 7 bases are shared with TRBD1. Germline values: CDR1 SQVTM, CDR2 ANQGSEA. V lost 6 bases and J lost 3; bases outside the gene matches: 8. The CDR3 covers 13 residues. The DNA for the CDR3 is TGCAGCGTAGAGACAGGGAGTTACTACGAGCAGTACTTC. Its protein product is CSVETGSYYEQYF.

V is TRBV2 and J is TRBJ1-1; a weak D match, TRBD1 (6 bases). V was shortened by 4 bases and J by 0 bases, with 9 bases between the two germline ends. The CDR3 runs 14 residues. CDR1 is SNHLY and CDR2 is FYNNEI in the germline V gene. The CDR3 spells CASSAQGLNTEAFF. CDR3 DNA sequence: TGTGCCAGCAGTGCACAGGGTCTGAACACTGAAGCTTTCTTT.